This T cell receptor beta chain was observed in a study of T cell responses to AZD1222 COVID-19 vaccine. V shed 2 bases, J shed 6 bases, and the junction held 12 bases outside the gene matches. This CDR3 region has 16 residues. Germline loops: CDR1 SQVTM, CDR2 ANQGSEA. Profiled with immunoSEQ multiplex PCR; TCRdb holds only in-frame clones, not every one. The repertoire holds about 150,000 clones, with approximately 90% as singletons. This clonotype was obtained from an adult who had recovered from COVID-19. The sequencing used peripheral blood, collected after recovery from COVID-19. This sequence joins TRBV29-1 and TRBJ1-4; 7 nucleotides agree with TRBD1. The CDR3 DNA reads as TGCAGCGTTGAAAGGGACAGCCGCCCGGGTCATGAAAAACTGTTTTTT. Amino acid sequence: CSVERDSRPGHEKLFF.